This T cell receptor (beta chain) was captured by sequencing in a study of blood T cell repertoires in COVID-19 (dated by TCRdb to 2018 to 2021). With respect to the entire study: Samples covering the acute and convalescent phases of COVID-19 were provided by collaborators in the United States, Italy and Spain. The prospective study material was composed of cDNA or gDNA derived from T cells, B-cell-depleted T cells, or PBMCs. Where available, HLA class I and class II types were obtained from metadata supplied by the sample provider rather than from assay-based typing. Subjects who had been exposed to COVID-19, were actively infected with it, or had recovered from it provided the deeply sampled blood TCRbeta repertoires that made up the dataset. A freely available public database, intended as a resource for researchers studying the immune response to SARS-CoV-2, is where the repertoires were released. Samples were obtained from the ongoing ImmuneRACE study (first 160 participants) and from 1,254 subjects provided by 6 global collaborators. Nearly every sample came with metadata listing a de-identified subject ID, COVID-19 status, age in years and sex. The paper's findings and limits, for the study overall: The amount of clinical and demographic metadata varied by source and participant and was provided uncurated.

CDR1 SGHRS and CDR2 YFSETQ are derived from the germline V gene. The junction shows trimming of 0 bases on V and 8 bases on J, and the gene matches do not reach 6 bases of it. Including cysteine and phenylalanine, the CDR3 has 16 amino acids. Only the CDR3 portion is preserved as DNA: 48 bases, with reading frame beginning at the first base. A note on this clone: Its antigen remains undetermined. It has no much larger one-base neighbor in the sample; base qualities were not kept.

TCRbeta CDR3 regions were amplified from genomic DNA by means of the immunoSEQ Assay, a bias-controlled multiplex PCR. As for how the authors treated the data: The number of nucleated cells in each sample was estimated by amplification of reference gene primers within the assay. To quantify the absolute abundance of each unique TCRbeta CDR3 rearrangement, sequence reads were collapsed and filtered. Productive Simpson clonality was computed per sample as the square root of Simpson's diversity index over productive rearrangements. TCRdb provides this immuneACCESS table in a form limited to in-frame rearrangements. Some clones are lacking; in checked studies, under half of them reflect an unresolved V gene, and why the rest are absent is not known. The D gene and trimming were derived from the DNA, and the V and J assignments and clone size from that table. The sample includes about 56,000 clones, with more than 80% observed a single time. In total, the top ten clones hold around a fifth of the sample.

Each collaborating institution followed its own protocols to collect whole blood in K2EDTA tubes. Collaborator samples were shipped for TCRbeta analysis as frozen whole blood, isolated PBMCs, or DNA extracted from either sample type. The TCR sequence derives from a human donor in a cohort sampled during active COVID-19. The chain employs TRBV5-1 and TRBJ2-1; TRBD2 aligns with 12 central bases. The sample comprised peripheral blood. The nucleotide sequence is TGCGCCAGCAGCTTGGCCCGGACTAGCGGGGTTGATGAGCAGTTCTTC. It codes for CASSLARTSGVDEQFF. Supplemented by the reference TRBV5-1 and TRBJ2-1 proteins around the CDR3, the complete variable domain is KAGVTQTPRYLIKTRGQQVTLSCSPISGHRSVSWYQQTPGQGLQFLFEYFSETQRNKGNFPGRFSGRQFSNSRSEMNVSTLELGDSALYLCASSLARTSGVDEQFFGPGTRLTVL.